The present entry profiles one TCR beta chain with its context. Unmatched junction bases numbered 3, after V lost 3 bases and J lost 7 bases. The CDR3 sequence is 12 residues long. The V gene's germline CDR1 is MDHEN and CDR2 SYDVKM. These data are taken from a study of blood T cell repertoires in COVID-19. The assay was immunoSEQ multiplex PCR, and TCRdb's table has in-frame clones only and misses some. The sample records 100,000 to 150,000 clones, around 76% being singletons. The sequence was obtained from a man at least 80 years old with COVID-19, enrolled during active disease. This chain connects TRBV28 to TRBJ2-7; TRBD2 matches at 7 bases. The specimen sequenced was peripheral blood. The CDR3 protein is CASSFGAGEQYF. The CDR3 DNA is TGTGCCAGCAGTTTTGGAGCGGGGGAGCAGTACTTC.